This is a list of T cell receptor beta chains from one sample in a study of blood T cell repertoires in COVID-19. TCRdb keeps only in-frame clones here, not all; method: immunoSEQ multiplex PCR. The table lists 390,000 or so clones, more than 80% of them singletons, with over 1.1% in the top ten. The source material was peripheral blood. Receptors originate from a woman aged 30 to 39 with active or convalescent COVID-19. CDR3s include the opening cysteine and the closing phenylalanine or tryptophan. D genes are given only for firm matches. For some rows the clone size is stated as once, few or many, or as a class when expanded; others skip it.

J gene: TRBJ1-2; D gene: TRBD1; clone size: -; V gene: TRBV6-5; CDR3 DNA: TGTGCCAGCAGCCGTCCCGGGACAGGGGTTTATGGCTACACCTTC; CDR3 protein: CASSRPGTGVYGYTF
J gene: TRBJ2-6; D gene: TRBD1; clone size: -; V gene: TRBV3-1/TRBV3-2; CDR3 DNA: TGTGCCAGCAGCCAGGGGACAGGGTTATTCTCTGGGGCCAACGTCCTGACTTTC; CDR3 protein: CASSQGTGLFSGANVLTF
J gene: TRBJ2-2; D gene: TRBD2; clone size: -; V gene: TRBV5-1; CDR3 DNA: TGCGCCAGCAGCTCGGCCCTAGGCGGGAGTAACACCGGGGAGCTGTTTTTT; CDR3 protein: CASSSALGGSNTGELFF
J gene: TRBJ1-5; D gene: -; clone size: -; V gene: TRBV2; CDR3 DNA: TGTGCCAGCAGTGCGGACGGGGAGAATCAGCCCCAGCATTTT; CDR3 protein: CASSADGENQPQHF
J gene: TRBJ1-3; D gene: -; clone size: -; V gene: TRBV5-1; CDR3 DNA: TGCGCCAGCAGCTTGGCCTCTATCGCGAGCTCTGGAAACACCATATATTTT; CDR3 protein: CASSLASIASSGNTIYF
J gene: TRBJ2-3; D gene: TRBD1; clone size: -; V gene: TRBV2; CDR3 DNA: TGTGCCAGCAGTGAACCCGGGACAGGGATCGCAGATACGCAGTATTTT; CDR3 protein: CASSEPGTGIADTQYF
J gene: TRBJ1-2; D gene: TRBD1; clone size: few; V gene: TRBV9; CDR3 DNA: TGTGCCAGCAGCGTCGGGCAGGGGGCTTTGAGGCATGGCTACACCTTC; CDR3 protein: CASSVGQGALRHGYTF
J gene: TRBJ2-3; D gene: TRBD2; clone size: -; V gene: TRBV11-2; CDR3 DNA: TGTGCCAGCAGCCCGAGTCGACTAGCGGGGGGGCATGGCACAGATACGCAGTATTTT; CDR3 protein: CASSPSRLAGGHGTDTQYF
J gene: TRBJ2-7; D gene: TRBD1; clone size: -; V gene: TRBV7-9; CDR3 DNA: TGTGCCAGCAGCCGGCCGGGACAGGGGCTCTACGAGCAGTACTTC; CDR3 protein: CASSRPGQGLYEQYF
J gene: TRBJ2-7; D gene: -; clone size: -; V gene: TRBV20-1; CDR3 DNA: TGCAGTGCTAGTGACGGCGGGGCCCCCTACGAGCAGTACTTC; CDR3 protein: CSASDGGAPYEQYF
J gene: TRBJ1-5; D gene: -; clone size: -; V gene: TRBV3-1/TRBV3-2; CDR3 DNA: TGTGCCAGCAGCCAAGGGGGCGCGGGGAGAGATCAGCCCCAGCATTTT; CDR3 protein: CASSQGGAGRDQPQHF
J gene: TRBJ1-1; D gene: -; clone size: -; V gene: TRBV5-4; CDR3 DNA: TGTGCCAGCAGCCCTCCCCTGGACAGCCACGAAGCTTTCTTT; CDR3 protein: CASSPPLDSHEAFF
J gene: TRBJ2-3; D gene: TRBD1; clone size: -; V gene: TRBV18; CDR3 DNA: TGTGCCAGCTCACCACCTACAGGGGGGACAGATACGCAGTATTTT; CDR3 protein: CASSPPTGGTDTQYF
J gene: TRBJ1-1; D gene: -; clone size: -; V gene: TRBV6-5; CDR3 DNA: TGTGCCAGCAGAGTCGGGACTCCGAACACTGAAGCTTTCTTT; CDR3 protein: CASRVGTPNTEAFF
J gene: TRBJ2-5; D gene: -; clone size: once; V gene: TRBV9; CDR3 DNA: TGTGCCAGCAGCCCGACGGGGAACCAAGAGACCCAGTACTTC; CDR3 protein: CASSPTGNQETQYF
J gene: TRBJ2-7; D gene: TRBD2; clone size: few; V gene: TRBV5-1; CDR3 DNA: TGCGCCAGCAGCTTGGAGACTAGCGGGAGCGACGAGCAGTACTTC; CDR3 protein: CASSLETSGSDEQYF
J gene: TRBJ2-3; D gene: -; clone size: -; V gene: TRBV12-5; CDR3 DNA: TGTGCTAGTGGTCCCCTTTGGACAGCGAACACAGATACGCAGTATTTT; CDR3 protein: CASGPLWTANTDTQYF
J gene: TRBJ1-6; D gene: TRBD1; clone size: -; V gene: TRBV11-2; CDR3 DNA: TGTGCCAGCAGCTTGCGACAGGGGGGCCCTTCGGGGGGTTCACCCCTCCACTTT; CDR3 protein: CASSLRQGGPSGGSPLHF
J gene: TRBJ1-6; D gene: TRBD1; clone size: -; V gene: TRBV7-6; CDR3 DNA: TGTGCCAGCAGCTTAGGGTCGACAGGGGGCAATTCACCCCTCCACTTT; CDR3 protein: CASSLGSTGGNSPLHF
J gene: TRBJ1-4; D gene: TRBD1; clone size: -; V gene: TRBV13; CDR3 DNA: TGTGCCAGCAGACTACGGACAGGGAATGAAAAACTGTTTTTT; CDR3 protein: CASRLRTGNEKLFF
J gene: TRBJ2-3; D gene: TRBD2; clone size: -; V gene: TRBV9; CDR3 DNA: TGTGCCAGCAGCTCGAGACTAGCAGAAAGCACAGATACGCAGTATTTT; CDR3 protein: CASSSRLAESTDTQYF
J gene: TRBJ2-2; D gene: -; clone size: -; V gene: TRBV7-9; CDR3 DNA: TGTGCCAGCAGCTTAGGGGACATCGGCCTGTGGTGGCTGTTTTTT; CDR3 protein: CASSLGDIGLWWLFF
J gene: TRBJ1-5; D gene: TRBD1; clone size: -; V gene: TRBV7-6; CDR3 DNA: TGTGCCAGCAGCCCTGTTCCGGGACAGGTAAACGGAAATCAGCCCCAGCATTTT; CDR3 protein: CASSPVPGQVNGNQPQHF
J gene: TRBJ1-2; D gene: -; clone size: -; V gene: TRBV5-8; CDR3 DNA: TGTGCCAGCAGCTCCTCTTTAGGCAGCGTCCTAGGCTACACCTTC; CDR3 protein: CASSSSLGSVLGYTF
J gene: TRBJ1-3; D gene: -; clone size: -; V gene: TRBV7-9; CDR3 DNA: TGTGCCAGCAGCTTAGACAGTTTCCCTGGAAACACCATATATTTT; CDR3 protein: CASSLDSFPGNTIYF
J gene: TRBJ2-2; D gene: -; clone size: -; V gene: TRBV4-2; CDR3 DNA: TGTGCCAGCAGCCAAGCCAGGGAGAACACCGGGGAGCTGTTTTTT; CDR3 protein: CASSQARENTGELFF
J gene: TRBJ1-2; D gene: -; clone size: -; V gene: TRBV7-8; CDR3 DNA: TGTGCCAGCAGCGCAGGGGCAAGGGATCCTCACGGCTACACCTTC; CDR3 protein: CASSAGARDPHGYTF
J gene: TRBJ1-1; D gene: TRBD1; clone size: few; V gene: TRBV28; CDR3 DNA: TGTGCCAGCAGTTTAAATCAGGGGGCGTGGGGGATGCCTGAAGCTTTCTTT; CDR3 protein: CASSLNQGAWGMPEAFF
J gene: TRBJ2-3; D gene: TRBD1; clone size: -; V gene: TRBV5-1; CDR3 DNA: TGCGCCAGCAGCTCGGGACAGGGGCAGGCAGATACGCAGTATTTT; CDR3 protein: CASSSGQGQADTQYF
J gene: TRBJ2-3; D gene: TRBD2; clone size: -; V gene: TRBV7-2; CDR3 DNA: TGTGCCAGCAGCTTAGTTGCCGGGGGGGAGATAAGCACAGATACGCAGTATTTT; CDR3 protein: CASSLVAGGEISTDTQYF
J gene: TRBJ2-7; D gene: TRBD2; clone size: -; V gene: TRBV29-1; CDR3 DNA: TGCAGCGTTTCCCGCCCCATCGGGGGGGGGCCCTACGAGCAGTACTTC; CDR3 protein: CSVSRPIGGGPYEQYF
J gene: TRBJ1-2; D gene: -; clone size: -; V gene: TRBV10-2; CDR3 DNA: TGCGCCAGCGGGGGACTGGGCTATGGCTACACCTTC; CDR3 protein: CASGGLGYGYTF
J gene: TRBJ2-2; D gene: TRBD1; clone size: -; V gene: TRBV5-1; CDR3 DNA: TGCGCCAGCAGCTTTTCACTCGCGATAAGGACAGGGCTAGAGACCGGGGAGCTGTTTTTT; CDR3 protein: CASSFSLAIRTGLETGELFF
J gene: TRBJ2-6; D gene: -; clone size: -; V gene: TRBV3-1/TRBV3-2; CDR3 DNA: TGTGCCAGCAGCCACTACAGGGCTAATATTCCTGGGGCCAACGTCCTGACTTTC; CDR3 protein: CASSHYRANIPGANVLTF
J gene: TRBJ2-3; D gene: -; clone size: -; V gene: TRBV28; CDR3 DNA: TGTGCCAGCAACAGTGAGCAGCTTTTCACAGATACGCAGTATTTT; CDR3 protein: CASNSEQLFTDTQYF
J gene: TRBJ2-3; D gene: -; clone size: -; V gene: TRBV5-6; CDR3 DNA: TGTGCCAGCAGCTTACCTTCTCGCAGGCAAAGCACAGATACGCAGTATTTT; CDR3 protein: CASSLPSRRQSTDTQYF
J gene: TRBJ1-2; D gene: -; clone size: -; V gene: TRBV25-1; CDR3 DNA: TGTGCCAGCAGTGAAAAAAGGACAGCGGTCCAAGGCTACACCTTC; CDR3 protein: CASSEKRTAVQGYTF